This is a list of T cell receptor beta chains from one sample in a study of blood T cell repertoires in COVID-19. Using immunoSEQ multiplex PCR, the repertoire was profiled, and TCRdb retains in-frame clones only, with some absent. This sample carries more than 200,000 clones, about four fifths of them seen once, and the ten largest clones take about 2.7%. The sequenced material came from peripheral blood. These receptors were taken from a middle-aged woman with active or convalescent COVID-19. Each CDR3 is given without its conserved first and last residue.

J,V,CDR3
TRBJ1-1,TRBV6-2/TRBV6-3,ASSYSVTEAF
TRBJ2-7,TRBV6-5,ASSYSSAAASYEQY
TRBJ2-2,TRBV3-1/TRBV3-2,ASSHRTFDTGELF
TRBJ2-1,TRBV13,ASSRGGRKNEQF
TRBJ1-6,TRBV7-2,ASSFSDSPLH
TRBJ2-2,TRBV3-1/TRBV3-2,ASSQAGAGGELF
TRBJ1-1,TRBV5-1,ASTPGGQGNTEAF
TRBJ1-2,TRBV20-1,SASRLDTTNYGYT
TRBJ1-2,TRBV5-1,ASSLSPGQGGINYT
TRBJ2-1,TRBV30,AGTGGNEQF
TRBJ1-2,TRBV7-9,ASSIAGTGGPGYT
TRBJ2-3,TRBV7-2,ASSLSSFPRDTQY
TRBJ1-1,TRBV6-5,ASSYDRGAGPF
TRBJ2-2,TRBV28,ASSSHSGSEGTGELF
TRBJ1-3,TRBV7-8,ASSSAGGSGNTIY
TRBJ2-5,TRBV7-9,ASSLGRGDEETQY
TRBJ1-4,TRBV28,ASSPAGGFNEKLF
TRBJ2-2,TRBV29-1,SVAPSSSGELF
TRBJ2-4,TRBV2,ASSDPPRSIQY
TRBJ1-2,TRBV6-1,ASSGSDRVSSLYGYT
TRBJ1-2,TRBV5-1,ASRNVGTEYGYT
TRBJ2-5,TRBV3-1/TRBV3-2,ASSLNQAGGKTQY
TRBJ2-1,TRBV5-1,ASSLGTSPYNEQF
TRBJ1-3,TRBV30,AWNGQGMENTIY
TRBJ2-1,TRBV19,ASMAAAILPGYNEQF
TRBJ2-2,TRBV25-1,ASSEYSGTNTGELF
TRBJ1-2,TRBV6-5,ASSRTGGNYGYT
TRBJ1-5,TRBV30,AWDKDRARIDSNQPQH
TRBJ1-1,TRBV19,ASNPHVNTEAF
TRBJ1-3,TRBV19,ASRGAGLQAGNTIY
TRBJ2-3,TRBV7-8,ASSLFWTSGSRGIADTQY
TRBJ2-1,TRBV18,ASSPMGGALRRANEQF
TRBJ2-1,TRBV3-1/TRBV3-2,ASSQDPPATSYNEQF
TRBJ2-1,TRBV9,ASSVEASGKNEQF
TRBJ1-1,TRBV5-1,ASSLAGLGQPNTEAF
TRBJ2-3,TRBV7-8,ASSRLANTQY
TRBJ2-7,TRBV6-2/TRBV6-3,ASSYPDRAEQY